This T cell receptor (beta chain) originates from a study of cytomegalovirus exposure and HLA in healthy donors. In the PCR, 60 Vbeta and 13 Jbeta primers were used. Profiling relied on immunoSEQ multiplex PCR, and the TCRdb table lists in-frame clones only, not all of them. The sample has nearly 200,000 clones, 82% seen once. This CDR3 has 15 amino acids. With V trimmed by 2 bases and J by 0 bases, 4 bases remained unmatched. Germline V gene sequence: CDR1 SGHVS, CDR2 FQNEAQ. The sequence came from a woman aged 50 to 60 in good health and CMV-seropositive. V gene TRBV7-8 combines with J gene TRBJ2-7; TRBD2 matches at 7 bases. Material for sequencing was PBMCs. In nucleotides, the CDR3 is TGTGCCAGCAGCTTAAGGGACTATATCTCCTACGAGCAGTACTTC. It is translated as CASSLRDYISYEQYF.